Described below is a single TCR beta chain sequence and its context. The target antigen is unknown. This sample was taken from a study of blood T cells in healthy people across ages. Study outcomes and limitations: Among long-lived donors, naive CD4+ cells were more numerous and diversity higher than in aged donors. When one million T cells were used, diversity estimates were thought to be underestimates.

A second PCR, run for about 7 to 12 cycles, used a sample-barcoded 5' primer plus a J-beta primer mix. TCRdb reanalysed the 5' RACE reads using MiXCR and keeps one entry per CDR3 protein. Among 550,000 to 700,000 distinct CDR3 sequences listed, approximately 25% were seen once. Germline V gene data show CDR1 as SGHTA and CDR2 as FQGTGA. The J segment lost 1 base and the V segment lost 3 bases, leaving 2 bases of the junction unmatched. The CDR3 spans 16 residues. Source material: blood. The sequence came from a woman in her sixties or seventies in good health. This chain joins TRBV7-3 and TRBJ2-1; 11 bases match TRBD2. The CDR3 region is CASSLTSGESYNEQFF. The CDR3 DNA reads TGTGCCAGCAGCTTGACTAGCGGGGAATCCTACAATGAGCAGTTCTTC.